This TCR beta chain was sequenced in a study of cytomegalovirus exposure and HLA in healthy donors. General observations from the study: Trimming of TCR beta V- and J-genes showed a link, identified in a later analysis, to a missense DCLRE1C variant. Later analysis suggested links between common viral pathogens and several top significant clusters. Roughly even sequencing depth across donors was the assumption behind the presence/absence analyses.

For this clone: Its specificity is unknown.

With 60 Vbeta and 13 Jbeta primers, the PCR was carried out. This table comes from immunoSEQ multiplex PCR, and its TCRdb copy is limited to in-frame clones, with some not included. In the table there are about 160,000 clones, 55% to 70% of which are singletons. V was clipped by 4 bases and J by 0 bases, with 12 bases between them. The V gene's germline CDR1 is SGHNT and CDR2 YYREEE (reference sequence). The CDR3 spans 15 residues. This receptor was taken from a middle-aged woman in good health and CMV-seropositive. The chain combines TRBV5-4 with TRBJ2-3; tentative D call: TRBD2 (5 bases). What was sequenced was PBMCs. CDR3 region: CASSQDFTSTDTQYF. DNA for the CDR3: TGTGCCAGCAGCCAGGACTTCACTAGCACAGATACGCAGTATTTT.